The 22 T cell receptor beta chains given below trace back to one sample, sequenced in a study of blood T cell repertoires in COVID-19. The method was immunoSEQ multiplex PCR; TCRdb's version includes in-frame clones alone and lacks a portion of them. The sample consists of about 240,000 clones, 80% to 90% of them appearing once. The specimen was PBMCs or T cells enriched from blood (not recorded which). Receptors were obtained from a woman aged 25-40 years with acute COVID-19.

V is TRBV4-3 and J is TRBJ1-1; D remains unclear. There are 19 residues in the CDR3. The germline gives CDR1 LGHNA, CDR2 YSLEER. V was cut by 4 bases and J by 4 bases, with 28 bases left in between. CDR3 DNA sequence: TGCGCCAGCAGCCTTGTTTCATCGGAGGGAAGCCATCGGTCCACTGAAGCTTTCTTT. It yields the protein CASSLVSSEGSHRSTEAFF.

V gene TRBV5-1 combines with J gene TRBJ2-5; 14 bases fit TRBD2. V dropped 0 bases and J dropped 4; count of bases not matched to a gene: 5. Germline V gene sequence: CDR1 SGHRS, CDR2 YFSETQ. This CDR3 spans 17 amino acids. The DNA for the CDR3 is TGCGCCAGCAGCTTGGGACTAGCGGGGGGGGTCGGAGAGACCCAGTACTTC. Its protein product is CASSLGLAGGVGETQYF. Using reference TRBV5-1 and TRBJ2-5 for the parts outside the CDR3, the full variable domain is KAGVTQTPRYLIKTRGQQVTLSCSPISGHRSVSWYQQTPGQGLQFLFEYFSETQRNKGNFPGRFSGRQFSNSRSEMNVSTLELGDSALYLCASSLGLAGGVGETQYFGPGTRLLVL.

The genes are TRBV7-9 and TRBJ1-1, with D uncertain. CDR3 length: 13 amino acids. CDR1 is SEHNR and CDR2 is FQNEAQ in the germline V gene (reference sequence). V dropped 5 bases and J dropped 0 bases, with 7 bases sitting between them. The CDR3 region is CASSRDLNTEAFF. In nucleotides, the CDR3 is TGTGCCAGCAGCCGAGACTTGAACACTGAAGCTTTCTTT. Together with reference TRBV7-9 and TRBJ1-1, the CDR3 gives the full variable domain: DTGVSQNPRHKITKRGQNVTFRCDPISEHNRLYWYRQTLGQGPEFLTYFQNEAQLEKSRLLSDRFSAERPKGSFSTLEIQRTEQGDSAMYLCASSRDLNTEAFFGQGTRLTVV.

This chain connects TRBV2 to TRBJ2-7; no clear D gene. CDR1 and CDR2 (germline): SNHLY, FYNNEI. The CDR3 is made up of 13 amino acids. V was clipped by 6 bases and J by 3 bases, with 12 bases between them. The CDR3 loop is CASRFERNYEQYF. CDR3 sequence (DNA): TGTGCCAGCAGATTTGAGCGTAACTACGAGCAGTACTTC.

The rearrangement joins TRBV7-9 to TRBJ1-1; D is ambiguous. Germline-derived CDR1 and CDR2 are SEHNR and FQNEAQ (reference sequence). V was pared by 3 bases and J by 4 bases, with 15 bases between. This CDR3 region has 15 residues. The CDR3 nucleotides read TGTGCCAGCAGCTTCCACCTTCAGGTGATCACTGAAGCTTTCTTT. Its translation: CASSFHLQVITEAFF.

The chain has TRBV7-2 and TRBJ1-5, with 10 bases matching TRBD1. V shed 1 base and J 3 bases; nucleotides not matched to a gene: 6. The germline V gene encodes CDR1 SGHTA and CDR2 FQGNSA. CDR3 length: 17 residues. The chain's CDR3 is CASSLVPGQGNNQPQHF. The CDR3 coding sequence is TGTGCCAGCAGCTTAGTCCCGGGACAGGGGAACAATCAGCCCCAGCATTTT.

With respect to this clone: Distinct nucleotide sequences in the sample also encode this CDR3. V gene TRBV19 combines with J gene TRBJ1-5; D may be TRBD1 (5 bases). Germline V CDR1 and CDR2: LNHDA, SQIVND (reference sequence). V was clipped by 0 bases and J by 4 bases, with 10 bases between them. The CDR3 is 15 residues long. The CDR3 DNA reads TGTGCCAGTAGTATAGAAGGGCAGGGAAATCAGCCCCAGCATTTT. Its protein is CASSIEGQGNQPQHF.

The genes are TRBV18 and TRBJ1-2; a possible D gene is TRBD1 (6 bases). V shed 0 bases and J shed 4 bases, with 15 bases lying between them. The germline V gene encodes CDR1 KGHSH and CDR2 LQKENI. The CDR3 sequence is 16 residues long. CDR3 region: CASSPPMGGGVYGYTF. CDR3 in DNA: TGTGCCAGCTCACCACCGATGGGAGGGGGTGTCTATGGCTACACCTTC.

CDR3 loop: CASSLAAGAHNEQFF. CDR3 DNA: TGTGCCAGCAGTTTAGCAGCGGGGGCCCACAATGAGCAGTTCTTC. The V and J genes are TRBV27 and TRBJ2-1; 8 positions match TRBD2. The germline gives CDR1 MNHEY, CDR2 SMNVEV (reference sequence). This CDR3 comprises 15 residues. V dropped 2 bases and J dropped 5; count of bases not matched to a gene: 5.

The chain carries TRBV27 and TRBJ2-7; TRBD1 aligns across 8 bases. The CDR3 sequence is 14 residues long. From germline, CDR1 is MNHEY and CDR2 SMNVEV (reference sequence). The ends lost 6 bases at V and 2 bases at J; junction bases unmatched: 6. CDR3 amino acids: CASRFTGGTYEQYF. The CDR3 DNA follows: TGTGCCAGCAGATTCACAGGGGGGACCTACGAGCAGTACTTC.

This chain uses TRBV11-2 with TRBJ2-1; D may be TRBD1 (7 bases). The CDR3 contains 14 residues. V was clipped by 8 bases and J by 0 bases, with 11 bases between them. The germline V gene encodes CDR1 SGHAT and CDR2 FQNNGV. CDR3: CASGQGGSYNEQFF. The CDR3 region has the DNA TGTGCCAGCGGGCAGGGGGGCTCCTACAATGAGCAGTTCTTC. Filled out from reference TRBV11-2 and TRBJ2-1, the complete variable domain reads EAGVAQSPRYKIIEKRQSVAFWCNPISGHATLYWYQQILGQGPKLLIQFQNNGVVDDSQLPKDRFSAERLKGVDSTLKIQPAKLEDSAVYLCASGQGGSYNEQFFGPGTRLTVL.

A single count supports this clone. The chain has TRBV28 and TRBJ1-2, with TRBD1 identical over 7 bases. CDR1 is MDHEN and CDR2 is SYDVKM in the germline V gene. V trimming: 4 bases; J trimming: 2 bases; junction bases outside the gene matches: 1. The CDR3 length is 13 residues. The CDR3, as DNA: TGTGCCAGCAGTTCGACAGGGAACTATGGCTACACCTTC. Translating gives CASSSTGNYGYTF.

The CDR3 bases are TGTGCCAGCAGCGGAGGACTAGCGGGTTACGAGCAGTACTTC. Protein sequence: CASSGGLAGYEQYF. This chain connects TRBV5-6 to TRBJ2-7; 11 bases are shared with TRBD2. Germline V CDR1 and CDR2: SGHDT, YYEEEE. The V segment lost 4 bases and the J segment 4 bases; nucleotides outside the gene matches: 4. The CDR3 extends over 14 amino acids.

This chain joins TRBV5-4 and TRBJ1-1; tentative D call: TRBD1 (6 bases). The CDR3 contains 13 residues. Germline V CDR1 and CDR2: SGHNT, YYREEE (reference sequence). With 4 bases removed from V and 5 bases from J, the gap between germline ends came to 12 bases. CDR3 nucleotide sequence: TGTGCCAGCAGCCAAGGGGGGGATACTGAAGCTTTCTTT. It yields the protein CASSQGGDTEAFF.

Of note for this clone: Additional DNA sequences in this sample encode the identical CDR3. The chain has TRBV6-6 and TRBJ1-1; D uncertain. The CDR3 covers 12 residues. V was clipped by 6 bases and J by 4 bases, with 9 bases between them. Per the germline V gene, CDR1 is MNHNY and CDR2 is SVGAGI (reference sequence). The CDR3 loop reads CASSLAGTEAFF. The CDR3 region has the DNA TGTGCCAGCAGCCTAGCGGGCACTGAAGCTTTCTTT.

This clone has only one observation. CDR3 region: CAWRQNYGYTF. The CDR3 DNA sequence: TGTGCCTGGAGGCAGAACTATGGCTACACCTTC. V and J are TRBV30 and TRBJ1-2; D is ambiguous. The ends were cut back, 3 bases at V and 2 bases at J, with 4 bases in the middle. There are 11 residues in the CDR3. The germline V gene has CDR1 GTSNPN and CDR2 SVGIG (reference sequence).

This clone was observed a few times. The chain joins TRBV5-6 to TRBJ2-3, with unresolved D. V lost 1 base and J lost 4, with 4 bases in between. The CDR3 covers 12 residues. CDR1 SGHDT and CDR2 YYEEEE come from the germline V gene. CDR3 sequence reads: CASSLPADTQYF. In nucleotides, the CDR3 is TGTGCCAGCAGCTTGCCAGCAGATACGCAGTATTTT.

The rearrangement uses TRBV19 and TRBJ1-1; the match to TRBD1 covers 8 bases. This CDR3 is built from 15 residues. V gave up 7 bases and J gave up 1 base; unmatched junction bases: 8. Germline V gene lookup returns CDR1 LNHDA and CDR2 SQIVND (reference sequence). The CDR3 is CASMNRGERNTEAFF. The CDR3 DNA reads TGTGCCAGTATGAACAGGGGGGAGAGGAACACTGAAGCTTTCTTT.

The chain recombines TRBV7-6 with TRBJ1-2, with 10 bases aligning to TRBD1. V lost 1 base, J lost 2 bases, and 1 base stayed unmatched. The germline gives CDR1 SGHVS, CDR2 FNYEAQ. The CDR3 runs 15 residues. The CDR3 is CASSLGTGGNYGYTF. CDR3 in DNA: TGTGCCAGCAGCTTAGGGACAGGGGGGAACTATGGCTACACCTTC.

This CDR3 is CASRDRGGTEAFF. The DNA of the CDR3 is TGTGCCAGCAGGGACAGGGGTGGCACTGAAGCTTTCTTT. This chain links TRBV5-4 with TRBJ1-1; 9 positions match TRBD1. V was pared by 5 bases and J by 4 bases, with 3 bases of the junction left unmatched. Germline V lookup: CDR1 SGHNT, CDR2 YYREEE (reference sequence). The CDR3 sequence is 13 residues long. Full variable domain (missing parts from reference TRBV5-4 and TRBJ1-1): ETGVTQSPTHLIKTRGQQVTLRCSSQSGHNTVSWYQQALGQGPQFIFQYYREEENGRGNFPPRFSGLQFPNYSSELNVNALELDDSALYLCASRDRGGTEAFFGQGTRLTVV.

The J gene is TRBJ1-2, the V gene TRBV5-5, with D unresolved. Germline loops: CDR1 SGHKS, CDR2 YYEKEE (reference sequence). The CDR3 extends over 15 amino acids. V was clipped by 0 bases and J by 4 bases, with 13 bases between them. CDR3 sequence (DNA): TGTGCCAGCAGCTTGGGGTTCGGCGGGGTCTATGGCTACACCTTC. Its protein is CASSLGFGGVYGYTF.

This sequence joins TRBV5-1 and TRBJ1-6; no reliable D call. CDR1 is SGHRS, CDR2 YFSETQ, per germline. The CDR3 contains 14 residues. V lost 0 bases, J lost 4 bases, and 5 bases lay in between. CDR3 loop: CASSLEQYNSPLHF. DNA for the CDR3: TGCGCCAGCAGCTTGGAACAGTATAATTCACCCCTCCACTTT. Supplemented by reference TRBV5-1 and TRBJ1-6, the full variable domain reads KAGVTQTPRYLIKTRGQQVTLSCSPISGHRSVSWYQQTPGQGLQFLFEYFSETQRNKGNFPGRFSGRQFSNSRSEMNVSTLELGDSALYLCASSLEQYNSPLHFGNGTRLTVT.